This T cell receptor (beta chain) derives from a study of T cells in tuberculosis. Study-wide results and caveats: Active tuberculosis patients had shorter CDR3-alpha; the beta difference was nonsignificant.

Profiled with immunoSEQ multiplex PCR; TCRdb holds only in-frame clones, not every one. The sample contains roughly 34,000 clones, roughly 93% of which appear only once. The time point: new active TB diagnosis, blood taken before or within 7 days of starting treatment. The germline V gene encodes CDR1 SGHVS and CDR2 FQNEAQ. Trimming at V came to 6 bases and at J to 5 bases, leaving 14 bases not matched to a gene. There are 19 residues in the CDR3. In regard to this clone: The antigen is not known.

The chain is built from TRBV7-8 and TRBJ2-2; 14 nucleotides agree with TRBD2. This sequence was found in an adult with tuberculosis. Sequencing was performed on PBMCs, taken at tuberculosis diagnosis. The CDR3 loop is CASSLRLAGGQSRTGELFF. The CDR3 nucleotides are TGTGCCAGCAGTCTTCGACTAGCGGGAGGGCAATCTCGGACCGGGGAGCTGTTTTTT.